This note documents a single T cell receptor beta chain sequence. Naive CD4+ cells were CD45RA-selected; the remaining cells were memory. This sample stems from a study of shared clonotypes between healthy human individuals. Overall study context: Per-donor plates numbered three CD4 naive, three CD4 memory, two CD8 naive and one CD8 memory.

V was cut by 3 bases and J by 7 bases, with 9 bases left in between. This CDR3 spans 12 amino acids. CDR1 SNHLY and CDR2 FYNNEI come from the germline V gene. Each replicate PCR on the sorted subsets used about 0.2 ug DNA (around 30,000 T cell genomes). Sequencing used immunoSEQ multiplex PCR; TCRdb keeps in-frame clones, though not all of them. The sample shows some 2,100,000 clones, almost 96% of them seen only once. V and J are TRBV2 and TRBJ1-1, with a weak D call TRBD1 (5 bases). This sequence originates from a man in his late teens or twenties in good health. Sequencing used naive CD4+ T cells sorted from blood. As for subset: CD45RA+ positively selected. CDR3 DNA sequence: TGTGCCAGCAGTGAGTATGACAGTGAAGCTTTCTTT. It specifies CASSEYDSEAFF.